This TCR beta chain derives from a study of siplizumab effects on memory and regulatory T cells. Study in general: Researchers set up mixed lymphocyte reactions in pairs, giving siplizumab at around 1 ug/mL or leaving out drug.

Study results and caveats: Assignment of a naive or memory phenotype failed for roughly 75-95% of the proliferating CD4+ or CD8+ clones. For siplizumab cultures, the suppressive function of their proliferating Tregs was not confirmed.

Per individual sample, 95,000 to 100,000 TCR templates were assayed. The table came from immunoSEQ multiplex PCR; TCRdb's copy has only in-frame clones and leaves some out. The sample includes some 9,900 clones, just over 45% of them seen just once. This CDR3 has 13 amino acids. Germline CDR1 is MDHEN and CDR2 is SYDVKM. V lost 6 bases and J 7 bases, leaving 13 bases between the germline ends. Details on this clone: The antigen remains undetermined.

For approximately six days at 37°C, the mixed lymphocyte reaction cells were kept in coculture. This rearrangement joins TRBV28 to TRBJ1-3; D perhaps matches TRBD1 (6 bases). Sequencing input: CFSE-low (dividing) CD4+ T cells sorted from an allogeneic mixed lymphocyte reaction. This clonotype originated in a human donor in good health; the cells came from an allogeneic mixed lymphocyte reaction. This CDR3 reads CASRVGHRNTIYF. CDR3 nucleotides: TGTGCCAGCAGAGTGGGACATAGGAACACCATATATTTT.